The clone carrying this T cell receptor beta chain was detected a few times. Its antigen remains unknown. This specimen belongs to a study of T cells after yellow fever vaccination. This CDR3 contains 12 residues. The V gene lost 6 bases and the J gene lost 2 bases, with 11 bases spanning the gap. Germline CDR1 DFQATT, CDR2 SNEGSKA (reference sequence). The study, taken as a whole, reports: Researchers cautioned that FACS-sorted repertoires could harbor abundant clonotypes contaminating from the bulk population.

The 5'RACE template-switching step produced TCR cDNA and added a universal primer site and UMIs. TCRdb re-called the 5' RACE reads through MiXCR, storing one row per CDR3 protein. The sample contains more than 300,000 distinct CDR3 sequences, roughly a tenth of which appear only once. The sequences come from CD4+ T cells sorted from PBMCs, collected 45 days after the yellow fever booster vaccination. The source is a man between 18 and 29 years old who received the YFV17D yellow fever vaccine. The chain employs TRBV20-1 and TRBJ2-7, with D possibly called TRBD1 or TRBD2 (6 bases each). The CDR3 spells CSAGGGAYEQYF. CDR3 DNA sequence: TGCAGTGCCGGGGGCGGGGCCTACGAGCAGTACTTC.